The 20 T cell receptor beta chains below come from one sample, sequenced in a study of Graves' ophthalmopathy and Graves' hyperthyroidism. Amplification of TCR beta CDR3 regions used RNA transcripts. First-round RT-PCR used HTBI primers; second-round multiplex PCR followed. TCRdb re-analysed the multiplex PCR reads in MiXCR, keeping a single row per CDR3 protein. Among more than 1,000,000 distinct CDR3 sequences listed, 35% to 40% were seen once. Sequenced: peripheral blood or thyroid tissue (not recorded which). These receptors were taken from an adult man with Graves' hyperthyroidism.

This clonotype has at least ten counts. The V call is TRBV5-1, the J call TRBJ1-2; possible D gene TRBD1, 6 bases. This CDR3 has 16 amino acids. The V end was cut by 0 bases, the J end by 7 bases, with 19 bases between. Germline V gene lookup returns CDR1 SGHRS and CDR2 YFSETQ. CDR3 sequence reads: CASSLEPGLQGGGYTF. As DNA, the CDR3 is TGCGCCAGCAGCTTGGAGCCTGGTCTACAGGGTGGTGGCTACACCTTC.

Points on this clonotype: A read error is possible here, since a much larger clone lies one base away. The J gene is TRBJ2-2, the V gene TRBV10-3, with TRBD2 matching 14 bases. CDR3 length: 20 amino acids. Germline CDR1 reads ENHRY; CDR2 reads SYGVKD. This chain's CDR3 is CAIGESVGLAGGRGTGELFF. The CDR3 DNA reads as TGTGCCATCGGTGAGTCGGTCGGACTAGCGGGAGGTCGTGGGACCGGGGAGCTGTTTTTT.

This chain links TRBV20-1 with TRBJ2-2, with 11 bases lining up with TRBD2. There are 18 residues in the CDR3. CDR1 and CDR2 from the germline V gene are DFQATT and SNEGSKA (reference sequence). The ends lost 4 bases at V and 1 base at J; junction bases unmatched: 11. DNA for the CDR3: TGCAGTGCTACAGATTTACTAGCGGGGGTTATGAACACCGGGGAGCTGTTTTTT. Residues: CSATDLLAGVMNTGELFF.

This clonotype was observed at least ten times. The V gene is TRBV7-7, the J gene TRBJ2-5, with D maybe TRBD2 (5 bases). The CDR3 contains 17 residues. The germline V gene has CDR1 SSHAT and CDR2 FNYEAQ (reference sequence). V lost 5 bases and J 5 bases, leaving 24 bases between the germline ends. DNA for the CDR3: TGTGCCAGCAGCCGAGCTGCAGCGTTGGGGAGTACGGAGACCCAGTACTTC. It codes for CASSRAAALGSTETQYF.

The chain joins TRBV6-5 to TRBJ1-5; D remains unclear. Looked up from germline, CDR1 is MNHEY and CDR2 is SVGAGI. The V end was cut by 5 bases, the J end by 3 bases, with 23 bases between. CDR3 length: 18 amino acids. For the CDR3, the DNA is TGTGCCAGCAGTGAAATTGAGAGCAGAGTCGCTCACAATCAGCCCCAGCATTTT. This sequence encodes CASSEIESRVAHNQPQHF.

This clonotype was recorded many times. The chain combines TRBV6-5 with TRBJ1-2; perhaps TRBD1 as D (6 bases). V was shortened by 2 bases and J by 0 bases, with 7 bases between the two germline ends. The CDR3 is made up of 14 amino acids. CDR1 is MNHEY and CDR2 is SVGAGI in the germline V gene. The CDR3 region has the DNA TGTGCCAGCAGTTACCGACAGGCTAACTATGGCTACACCTTC. Its protein product is CASSYRQANYGYTF.

In this sample, this clonotype turned up many times. The rearrangement joins TRBV15 to TRBJ2-7; D uncertain. The CDR3 loop spans 13 amino acids. V gave up 5 bases and J gave up 2 bases, with 10 bases separating them. Germline V gives CDR1 LNHNV, CDR2 YYDKDF (reference sequence). As DNA, the CDR3 is TGTGCCACCAGCCAGACCAGGACCTACGAGCAGTACTTC. Residues: CATSQTRTYEQYF. The full variable domain, completed using reference TRBV15 and TRBJ2-7, is DAMVIQNPRYQVTQFGKPVTLSCSQTLNHNVMYWYQQKSSQAPKLLFHYYDKDFNNEADTPDNFQSRRPNTSFCFLDIRSPGLGDTAMYLCATSQTRTYEQYFGPGTRLTVT.

This clonotype came up once. This rearrangement joins TRBV9 to TRBJ2-3, with D possibly TRBD2 on 6 matching bases. The CDR3 length is 24 residues. Germline V gives CDR1 SGDLS, CDR2 YYNGEE. The ends were cut back, 0 bases at V and 1 base at J, with 36 bases in the middle. The CDR3 DNA reads TGTGCCAGCAGCGTAGACGGTTATCAGCCCCAGCGCCGACGTGGGACTGCTGGCACAGATACGCAGTATTTT. Residues: CASSVDGYQPQRRRGTAGTDTQYF.

The chain couples TRBV7-6 to TRBJ2-5; TRBD1 matches at 11 bases. This CDR3 contains 16 residues. J lost 1 base, V lost 2 bases, and 3 bases had no gene match. Germline-derived CDR1 and CDR2 are SGHVS and FNYEAQ. This CDR3 is CASSLYGTGGQETQYF. The DNA of the CDR3 is TGTGCCAGCAGCTTATATGGGACAGGGGGCCAAGAGACCCAGTACTTC.

To note about this clonotype: Relative to the germline gene, one junction end is altered; a read error may explain this. The gene calls are TRBV7-9 and TRBJ2-7, with 12 bases that match TRBD2. The germline gives CDR1 SEHNR, CDR2 FQNEAQ (reference sequence). This CDR3 contains 16 residues. CDR3 in amino acids: CASSHGLAGLSYEQYF. The CDR3 DNA reads TGCGCCAGCAGCCACGGACTAGCGGGACTCTCCTACGAGCAGTACTTC.

The chain couples TRBV29-1 to TRBJ1-2; 7 nucleotides match TRBD1. The CDR3 contains 12 residues. V was pared by 4 bases and J by 8 bases, with 7 bases of the junction left unmatched. Germline assignment: CDR1 SQVTM and CDR2 ANQGSEA. The CDR3 coding sequence is TGCAGCGTTGTGACAGGGCGTGGGGGCTACACCTTC. Protein product: CSVVTGRGGYTF.

This clonotype was seen ten or more times. The chain carries TRBV7-3 and TRBJ2-7; tentatively, D is TRBD2 (6 bases). The CDR3 totals 14 residues. The ends were cut back, 8 bases at V and 5 bases at J, with 19 bases in the middle. CDR1 and CDR2 (germline): SGHTA, FQGTGA. CDR3: CASAQGGGRHEQYF. DNA for the CDR3: TGTGCCAGCGCCCAGGGAGGCGGTCGACACGAGCAGTACTTC.

This clonotype was detected ten times or more. The gene calls are TRBV2 and TRBJ1-5; unclear D gene. Germline V gene sequence: CDR1 SNHLY, CDR2 FYNNEI. CDR3 length: 14 amino acids. Trimming shortened V by 6 bases and J by 4 bases, and 13 bases separated the two germline ends. The CDR3 loop is CASSAAPPNQPQHF. The DNA for the CDR3 is TGTGCCAGCAGCGCAGCGCCCCCAAATCAGCCCCAGCATTTT.

Comments on this clonotype: One junction end disagrees with the germline gene, perhaps due to a read error. V gene TRBV7-2 combines with J gene TRBJ1-5; 9 bases agree with TRBD1. CDR3 size: 11 residues. CDR1 and CDR2 (germline): SGHTA, FQGNSA. In nucleotides, the CDR3 is TGTGCCAGCAGCTTAGGGAAGACAGGGGGTTTT. It specifies CASSLGKTGGF.

The V gene is TRBV5-1, the J gene TRBJ2-2, with TRBD1 as a possible D gene (5 bases). Per germline, CDR1 SGHRS and CDR2 YFSETQ. V was shortened by 4 bases and J by 4 bases, with 11 bases between the two germline ends. The CDR3 totals 14 residues. DNA for the CDR3: TGCGCCAGCAGCGATCAGGGTCCCACCGGGGAGCTGTTTTTT. The encoded protein is CASSDQGPTGELFF.

This clonotype was seen a handful of times. V gene TRBV6-1 combines with J gene TRBJ1-5; 12 bases map to TRBD1. CDR3 length equals 15 residues. Germline CDR1 MNHNS, CDR2 SASEGT. V dropped 7 bases and J dropped 3; count of bases not matched to a gene: 4. The CDR3 reads CASTGDRGPNQPQHF. Written as DNA, the CDR3 is TGTGCCAGCACGGGGGACAGGGGGCCCAATCAGCCCCAGCATTTT.

Many counts were recorded for this clonotype. The chain recombines TRBV12-3 or TRBV12-4 with TRBJ1-1; D gene uncertain. This CDR3 has 15 amino acids. With 6 bases removed from V and 0 bases from J, the gap between germline ends came to 14 bases. The CDR3 sequence: CASRMTGTMNTEAFF. The CDR3 nucleotides read TGTGCCAGCAGAATGACGGGAACCATGAACACTGAAGCTTTCTTT.

This clonotype was seen at least ten times. This sequence joins TRBV29-1 and TRBJ2-7; D may correspond to TRBD1 or TRBD2 (5 bases each). Germline CDR1 and CDR2: SQVTM and ANQGSEA. The CDR3 is 14 residues long. Trimming removed 8 bases from V and 2 bases from J, with 19 bases in between. The CDR3 protein is CSYLDTATTYEQYF. In nucleotides, the CDR3 is TGCAGCTATTTGGACACCGCGACTACCTACGAGCAGTACTTC.

The rearrangement links TRBV29-1 to TRBJ2-7, with D tentatively TRBD1 (6 bases). CDR1 and CDR2 (germline): SQVTM, ANQGSEA. The CDR3 covers 13 residues. Trimming cost V 5 bases and J 4 bases, with 15 bases left between them. DNA for the CDR3: TGCAGCGTTCTGGTCAGGGGCTCTTACGAGCAGTACTTC. Protein product: CSVLVRGSYEQYF.

This clonotype showed up just once. The CDR3, as DNA: TGTGCCACCCAAGGGCGAGCATTCTCAGATACGCAGTATTTT. Amino acid sequence: CATQGRAFSDTQYF. The chain uses TRBV7-9 and TRBJ2-3, with D hard to call. Deletions cut 10 bases from V and 4 bases from J, with 18 bases between. The CDR3 has 14 amino acids. Germline assignment: CDR1 SEHNR and CDR2 FQNEAQ (reference sequence).